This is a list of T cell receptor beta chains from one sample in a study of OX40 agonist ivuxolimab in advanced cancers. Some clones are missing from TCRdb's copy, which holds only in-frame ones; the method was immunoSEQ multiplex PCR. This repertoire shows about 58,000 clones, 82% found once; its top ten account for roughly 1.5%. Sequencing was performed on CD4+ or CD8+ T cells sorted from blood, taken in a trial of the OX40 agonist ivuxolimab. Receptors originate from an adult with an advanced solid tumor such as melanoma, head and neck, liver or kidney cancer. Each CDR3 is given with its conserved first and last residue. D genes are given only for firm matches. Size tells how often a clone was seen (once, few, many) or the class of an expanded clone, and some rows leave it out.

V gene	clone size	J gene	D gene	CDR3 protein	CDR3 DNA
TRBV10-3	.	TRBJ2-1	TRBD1	CAISERTGVSYNEQFF	TGTGCCATCAGTGAGAGGACAGGGGTCTCCTACAATGAGCAGTTCTTC
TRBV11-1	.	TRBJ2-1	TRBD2	CASRAGTSYYNEQFF	TGTGCCAGCAGGGCGGGGACTAGCTACTACAATGAGCAGTTCTTC
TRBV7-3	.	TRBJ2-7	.	CASSLMTEPSVQYF	TGTGCCAGCAGCTTAATGACGGAACCGTCCGTGCAGTACTTC
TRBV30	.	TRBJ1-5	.	CAWGGTDNQPQHF	TGTGCCTGGGGAGGGACGGATAATCAGCCCCAGCATTTT
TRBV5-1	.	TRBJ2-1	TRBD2	CASSLGTSGGYNEQFF	TGCGCCAGCAGCTTGGGGACTAGCGGGGGGTACAATGAGCAGTTCTTC
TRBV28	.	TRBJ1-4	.	CARRYCANEKLFF	TGTGCCCGTAGATACTGCGCTAATGAAAAACTGTTTTTT
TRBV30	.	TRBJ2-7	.	CASQFGYEQYF	TGTGCCAGTCAGTTCGGCTACGAGCAGTACTTC
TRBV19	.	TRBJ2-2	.	CASRLYRTANTGELFF	TGTGCCAGTAGGCTATATAGGACTGCGAACACCGGGGAGCTGTTTTTT
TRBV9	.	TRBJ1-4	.	CASSVGLTNEKLFF	TGTGCCAGCAGCGTAGGGCTGACAAATGAAAAACTGTTTTTT
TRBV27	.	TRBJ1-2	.	CASSEIGGANYGYTF	TGTGCCAGCAGTGAGATAGGGGGGGCTAACTATGGCTACACCTTC
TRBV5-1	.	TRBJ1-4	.	CASSSQAGMHEKLFF	TGCGCCAGCAGTTCCCAGGCTGGGATGCATGAAAAACTGTTTTTT
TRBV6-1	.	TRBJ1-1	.	CASSDTLRVGTEAFF	TGTGCCAGCAGTGATACCTTAAGGGTGGGCACTGAAGCTTTCTTT
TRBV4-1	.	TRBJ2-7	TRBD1	CASSQRSGTGHYEQYF	TGCGCCAGCAGCCAGCGTTCCGGGACAGGCCACTACGAGCAGTACTTC
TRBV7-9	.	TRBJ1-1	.	CASSSRSVLITEAFF	TGTGCCAGCAGTTCTCGATCTGTCTTGATCACTGAAGCTTTCTTT
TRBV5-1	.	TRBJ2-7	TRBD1	CASSLRDRVYEQYF	TGCGCCAGCAGCTTGAGGGACAGAGTGTACGAGCAGTACTTC
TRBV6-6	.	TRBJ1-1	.	CASSYSGGNTEAFF	TGTGCCAGCAGTTACTCGGGGGGAAACACTGAAGCTTTCTTT
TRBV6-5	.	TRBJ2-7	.	CASSLTGLPYEQYF	TGTGCCAGCAGCCTAACAGGTTTACCCTACGAGCAGTACTTC
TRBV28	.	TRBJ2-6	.	CASSSPPRANVLTF	TGTGCCAGCAGTTCCCCCCCCCGGGCCAACGTCCTGACTTTC
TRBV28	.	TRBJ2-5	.	CASSFSGQKKETQYF	TGTGCCAGCAGTTTCTCCGGACAGAAAAAAGAGACCCAGTACTTC
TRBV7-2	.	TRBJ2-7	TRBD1	CASSPPGTGGREQYF	TGTGCCAGCAGCCCTCCCGGGACAGGGGGCCGGGAGCAGTACTTC
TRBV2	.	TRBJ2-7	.	CASNQGGYEQYF	TGTGCCAGCAATCAGGGGGGGTACGAGCAGTACTTC
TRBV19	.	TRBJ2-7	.	CASSIDPGPSYEQYF	TGTGCCAGTAGTATAGATCCCGGACCTTCCTACGAGCAGTACTTC
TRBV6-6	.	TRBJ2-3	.	CASSHGWGGTDTQYF	TGTGCCAGCAGTCACGGGTGGGGAGGCACAGATACGCAGTATTTT
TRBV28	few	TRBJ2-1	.	CASGPDEQFF	TGTGCCAGCGGACCGGATGAGCAGTTCTTC
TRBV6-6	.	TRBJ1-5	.	CASARPSNQPQHF	TGTGCCAGCGCCCGCCCCAGCAATCAGCCCCAGCATTTT
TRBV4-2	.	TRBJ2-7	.	CASSQGGQAYEQYF	TGTGCCAGCAGCCAAGGAGGCCAGGCCTACGAGCAGTACTTC
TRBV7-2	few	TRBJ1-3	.	CASSLVSPRGGNTIYF	TGTGCCAGCAGCTTAGTCTCCCCCCGGGGTGGAAACACCATATATTTT
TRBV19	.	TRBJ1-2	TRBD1	CASQSGQGDGYTF	TGTGCCAGTCAAAGTGGACAGGGCGATGGCTACACCTTC
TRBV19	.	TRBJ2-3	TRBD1	CASRGRGREDTQYF	TGTGCCAGTAGAGGCAGGGGGCGGGAAGATACGCAGTATTTT
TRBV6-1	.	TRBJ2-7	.	CASSEWGAYEQYF	TGTGCCAGCAGTGAATGGGGGGCCTACGAGCAGTACTTC